This TCR beta chain was recorded in a study of regulatory T cells in long-lasting Graves disease. This clonotype has a count of ten or more. The CDR3 length is 16 residues. V trimming: 7 bases; J trimming: 4 bases; junction bases outside the gene matches: 10. Both iRepertoire HTBI primers and Arm-PCR of CDR3 regions were used to build the TCR beta libraries. TCRdb re-called the multiplex PCR reads through MiXCR, storing one row per CDR3 protein. The sample lists over 350,000 distinct CDR3 sequences, approximately 16% occurring once. Time point indicated: newly diagnosed GD, antithyroid drugs for less than 3 months. Generation of the TCR library employed RNA extracted from PBMCs. The data were also submitted as part of a second study, on T cells in Graves' hyperthyroidism and ophthalmopathy.

This specimen consisted of peripheral blood mononuclear cells (PBMCs), obtained at new diagnosis, from a patient treated with antithyroid drugs. This TCR was sampled from a woman aged 40 to 49 with Graves disease. J is TRBJ2-2 and V is TRBV12-3 or TRBV12-4; 9 nucleotides line up with TRBD1. The CDR3 here is CASTLTGTGFTGELFF. CDR3 nucleotide sequence: TGTGCCAGCACCCTTACCGGGACAGGGTTCACCGGGGAGCTGTTTTTT.